A single sample gave rise to the 14 T cell receptor beta chains below, sequenced in a study of T cells in Graves' hyperthyroidism and ophthalmopathy. Amplification of TCR beta CDR3 regions was performed using RNA transcripts as template. During a first-round RT-PCR of the TCR CDR3, the HTBI primer set was used. TCRdb reprocessed the multiplex PCR reads via MiXCR and lists one record per CDR3 protein. The table has about 360,000 distinct CDR3 sequences, over 10% seen once. The specimen sequenced was blood. All receptors come from a woman aged 18 to 35 with Graves' hyperthyroidism.

In this sample, this clonotype turned up a few times. The chain has TRBV7-3 and TRBJ2-1, with D possibly being TRBD1 or TRBD2 (5 bases each). Germline V gene data show CDR1 as SGHTA and CDR2 as FQGTGA. The CDR3 totals 16 residues. V lost 6 bases and J 6 bases, leaving 21 bases between the germline ends. CDR3 nucleotide sequence: TGTGCCAGCAGGGCCGGGGCAACGCTCCATAGCAATGAGCAGTTCTTC. Protein sequence: CASRAGATLHSNEQFF.

This clonotype was found a few times. The rearrangement links TRBV20-1 to TRBJ1-5; D gene ambiguous. Per the germline V gene, CDR1 is DFQATT and CDR2 is SNEGSKA (reference sequence). The CDR3 extends over 17 amino acids. Trimming stripped 1 base from V and 4 bases from J, with 20 bases between. The CDR3 DNA is TGCAGTGCTAGAGCTCGCTTTTTGGGAGAAATAAATCAGCCCCAGCATTTT. Protein: CSARARFLGEINQPQHF.

This clonotype was detected only a few times. The J gene is TRBJ1-5, the V gene TRBV6-2 or TRBV6-3, with D unresolved. The CDR3 totals 20 residues. Germline CDR1 and CDR2: MNHEY and SVGEGT. The germline V and J ends were trimmed by 0 bases and 0 bases, with 21 bases remaining between them. The CDR3: CASSYSASKGSIYSNQPQHF. CDR3 DNA: TGTGCCAGCAGTTACTCGGCCTCGAAGGGCTCGATTTATAGCAATCAGCCCCAGCATTTT.

This chain links TRBV20-1 with TRBJ2-2; D may be TRBD1 (8 bases). V was trimmed by 3 bases and J by 1 base, leaving 18 bases between them. Per germline, CDR1 DFQATT and CDR2 SNEGSKA (reference sequence). The length of the CDR3 is 17 residues. The CDR3 protein is CSARPLDREGNTGELFF. CDR3 nucleotide sequence: TGCAGTGCTAGGCCCTTGGACAGGGAGGGGAACACCGGGGAGCTGTTTTTT.

There are many counts of this clonotype. V is TRBV20-1 and J is TRBJ1-1; D not certain. The CDR3 runs to 13 residues. CDR1 DFQATT and CDR2 SNEGSKA come from the germline V gene (reference sequence). Trimming shortened V by 3 bases and J by 1 base, and 9 bases separated the two germline ends. The CDR3 nucleotides read TGCAGTGCTAGCTTGCGGGGGAACACTGAAGCTTTCTTT. Translating gives CSASLRGNTEAFF.

This clonotype was counted between two and nine times. The V call is TRBV6-1, the J call TRBJ2-1; the D gene is possibly TRBD2 (6 bases). The CDR3 runs to 13 residues. The germline V gene has CDR1 MNHNS and CDR2 SASEGT. V shed 8 bases and J shed 5 bases, with 13 bases lying between them. CDR3 protein: CASVRIADNEQFF. CDR3 nucleotides: TGTGCCAGCGTCAGAATAGCGGACAATGAGCAGTTCTTC.

This clonotype occurred many times. The chain couples TRBV2 to TRBJ1-4; D remains ambiguous. This CDR3 comprises 11 residues. Deletions cut 5 bases from V and 8 bases from J, with 6 bases between. Germline V gives CDR1 SNHLY, CDR2 FYNNEI. For the CDR3, the DNA is TGTGCCAGCAGTAGAGGAGAAAAACTGTTTTTT. Its translation: CASSRGEKLFF.

This clonotype was seen ten or more times. This chain connects TRBV7-2 to TRBJ2-3, with D unclear. Germline CDR1 SGHTA, CDR2 FQGNSA. This CDR3 is built from 15 residues. V gave up 0 bases and J gave up 4 bases, with 11 bases separating them. CDR3 residues: CASSLAVLEPDTQYF. The CDR3 DNA reads as TGTGCCAGCAGCTTAGCCGTGCTAGAACCAGATACGCAGTATTTT.

In this sample, this clonotype turned up many times. The rearrangement uses TRBV3-1 and TRBJ1-5; D is possibly TRBD1 (6 bases). The V gene lost 3 bases and the J gene lost 4 bases, with 13 bases spanning the gap. The CDR3 length is 15 residues. CDR1 is LGHDT and CDR2 is YNNKEL in the germline V gene (reference sequence). CDR3 residues: CASSHGGTGNQPQHF. The CDR3 DNA sequence: TGTGCCAGCAGCCACGGTGGAACAGGGAATCAGCCCCAGCATTTT.

CDR3 in DNA: TGTGCCAGCAGCTTAGGGGCAGGGCATGGCTACACCTTC. Its protein is CASSLGAGHGYTF. The chain recombines TRBV7-9 with TRBJ1-2; weak D call: TRBD1 (5 bases). This CDR3 region has 13 residues. Trimming stripped 1 base from V and 6 bases from J, with 9 bases between. Germline values: CDR1 SEHNR, CDR2 FQNEAQ (reference sequence).

This clonotype was seen many times. This chain links TRBV5-6 with TRBJ1-5; D is uncertain. The V gene's germline CDR1 is SGHDT and CDR2 YYEEEE. The CDR3 totals 18 residues. Deletions cut 3 bases from V and 0 bases from J, with 19 bases between. The CDR3 loop is CASSSRDWTEHSNQPQHF. The CDR3 region has the DNA TGTGCCAGCAGCTCTCGGGATTGGACGGAACATAGCAATCAGCCCCAGCATTTT. The full variable domain, in which reference TRBV5-6 and TRBJ1-5 provide the parts outside the CDR3, is DAGVTQSPTHLIKTRGQQVTLRCSPKSGHDTVSWYQQALGQGPQFIFQYYEEEERQRGNFPDRFSGHQFPNYSSELNVNALLLGDSALYLCASSSRDWTEHSNQPQHFGDGTRLSIL.

V usage is TRBV9 and J usage is TRBJ1-1; weak D call: TRBD1 (6 bases). Germline CDR1 reads SGDLS; CDR2 reads YYNGEE. Trimming shortened V by 10 bases and J by 0 bases, and 13 bases separated the two germline ends. The CDR3 spans 13 residues. Here the CDR3 reads CAASRGMNTEAFF. The CDR3 bases are TGTGCCGCATCCAGGGGTATGAACACTGAAGCTTTCTTT. The whole variable domain, remainder taken from reference TRBV9 and TRBJ1-1, is DSGVTQTPKHLITATGQRVTLRCSPRSGDLSVYWYQQSLDQGLQFLIQYYNGEERAKGNILERFSAQQFPDLHSELNLSSLELGDSALYFCAASRGMNTEAFFGQGTRLTVV.

The chain uses TRBV14 and TRBJ2-5; maybe TRBD2 (6 bases). Trimming pared 3 bases from V and 1 base from J, leaving 9 bases between. The CDR3 sequence is 14 residues long. Per germline, CDR1 SGHDN and CDR2 FVKESK. As DNA, the CDR3 is TGTGCCAGCAGCCACGTAGCGGTCCAAGAGACCCAGTACTTC. Translating gives CASSHVAVQETQYF.

This clonotype was detected ten times or more. Just one base apart from a much larger clone, this may be a read error. The chain uses TRBV20-1 and TRBJ1-1; D unresolved. CDR3 length: 11 amino acids. Germline V gene sequence: CDR1 DFQATT, CDR2 SNEGSKA (reference sequence). V was clipped by 8 bases and J by 1 base, with 8 bases between them. CDR3 nucleotides: TGCAGTCAGGCGGAGAACACTGAAGCTTTCTTT. It is translated as CSQAENTEAFF.